These T cell receptor beta chains were read from a single sample in a study of T cells in Graves' hyperthyroidism and ophthalmopathy. TCRdb used MiXCR to reprocess the multiplex PCR reads, holding one entry per CDR3 protein. The table records 500,000 to 650,000 distinct CDR3 sequences, 11% to 15% of them present only once. The sequencing sample was made of blood. The receptors were sampled from a woman aged 40 to 50 with Graves' hyperthyroidism. The CDR3 runs from the conserved cysteine through the conserved F or W. A D gene is named only where the DNA matches it firmly. Clone size is given for some rows only: seen once, a few or many times, or a class if the clone is expanded.

.,many,TRBJ2-7,TRBV27,TGTGCCAGCAGTTTAAGCCCAGGGAGCGAGCAGTACTTC,CASSLSPGSEQYF
TRBD2,few,TRBJ2-2,TRBV12-3/TRBV12-4,TGTGCCAGCAATCTAAAAGCGGGAGCCGGGGAGCTGTTTTTT,CASNLKAGAGELFF
TRBD1,few,TRBJ1-1,TRBV6-1,TGTGCCAGCAGTGAGCACGGACAGGGAGGGACTGAAGCTTTCTTT,CASSEHGQGGTEAFF
.,many,TRBJ2-3,TRBV28,TGTGCCAGCAGTCCATTGGGAGGAGGCACAGATACGCAGTATTTT,CASSPLGGGTDTQYF
TRBD1,.,TRBJ1-1,TRBV5-1,TGCGCCAGCAGCTTGGGGAAGGACAGGGTCAACACTGAAGCTTTCTTT,CASSLGKDRVNTEAFF
TRBD1,many,TRBJ2-1,TRBV3-1,TGTGCCAGCAGCCAAGATTTGGACAGGGTGCGGCAGTTCTTC,CASSQDLDRVRQFF
.,many,TRBJ2-1,TRBV3-1,TGTGCCAGCAGCCAAGATTCCCAGGGCTACAATGAGCAGTTCTTC,CASSQDSQGYNEQFF
.,few,TRBJ1-3,TRBV5-1,TGCGCCAGCAGCCCTTGGGGAGACTCTGGAAACACCATATATTTT,CASSPWGDSGNTIYF
.,many,TRBJ2-1,TRBV28,TGTGCCAGCAGTTTATGGGAGGGGGAGCAGTTCTTC,CASSLWEGEQFF
TRBD1,many,TRBJ2-1,TRBV20-1,TGCAGTGCTACTCAGGGGGCGCCTGGCAATGAGCAGTTCTTC,CSATQGAPGNEQFF
.,.,TRBJ2-5,TRBV4-1,TGCGCCAGCAGCCCAGGCGGGACGGGAACTGAAGAGACCCAGTACTTC,CASSPGGTGTEETQYF